The 28 T cell receptor beta chains below all came from one sample that was sequenced in a study of CD8 T cells in Susac syndrome. The RNA, 0.5 to 1 ug, was put through reverse transcription using random hexamers. MiXCR was run by TCRdb on the immunoSEQ multiplex PCR reads, yielding one entry per CDR3 protein. The table shows around 150,000 distinct CDR3 sequences, with 85% to 95% occurring only once. The sequencing input was CD8+ T cells from PBMCs. The source of these receptors is a human donor with Susac syndrome.

About this clonotype: One junction end disagrees with the germline gene, perhaps due to a read error. The chain is built from TRBV4-1 and TRBJ1-5; D gene uncertain. The CDR3 runs to 15 residues. Per germline, CDR1 MGHRA and CDR2 YSYEKL. The CDR3 DNA follows: TGCGCCAACAGCCCTCACATTGATAGCAATCAGCCCCAGCATTTT. Translating gives CANSPHIDSNQPQHF.

This chain uses TRBV15 with TRBJ2-2; D is unresolved. The CDR3 has 14 residues. Germline CDR1 LNHNV, CDR2 YYDKDF (reference sequence). The germline V and J ends were trimmed by 1 base and 5 bases, with 8 bases remaining between them. CDR3 in amino acids: CATSRVIPTGELFF. The CDR3 region has the DNA TGTGCCACCAGCAGAGTGATACCGACCGGGGAGCTGTTTTTT. Variable domain in full (rest from reference TRBV15 and TRBJ2-2): DAMVIQNPRYQVTQFGKPVTLSCSQTLNHNVMYWYQQKSSQAPKLLFHYYDKDFNNEADTPDNFQSRRPNTSFCFLDIRSPGLGDTAMYLCATSRVIPTGELFFGEGSRLTVL.

The chain is built from TRBV5-6 and TRBJ1-4, with D perhaps matching TRBD1 (5 bases). Germline-derived CDR1 and CDR2 are SGHDT and YYEEEE. Trimming cost V 4 bases and J 7 bases, with 11 bases left between them. The CDR3 loop spans 13 amino acids. The CDR3 spells CASSRGGFEKLFF. As DNA, the CDR3 is TGTGCCAGCAGCAGGGGCGGTTTTGAAAAACTGTTTTTT.

This clonotype appeared once. J is TRBJ1-2 and V is TRBV7-3; D perhaps matches TRBD1 (6 bases). CDR3 size: 13 residues. The germline V gene has CDR1 SGHTA and CDR2 FQGTGA. V lost 2 bases and J lost 6, with 10 bases in between. For the CDR3, the DNA is TGTGCCAGCAGCTTATCAGGGGACGATGGCTACACCTTC. Its translation is CASSLSGDDGYTF.

The chain combines TRBV11-2 with TRBJ1-3, with a possible D match to TRBD1 (6 bases). Germline CDR1 and CDR2: SGHAT and FQNNGV. Trimming shortened V by 7 bases and J by 4 bases, and 14 bases separated the two germline ends. The CDR3 length is 14 residues. The DNA for the CDR3 is TGTGCCAGCATCTCCCAGGGGTCCGGAAACACCATATATTTT. This codes for CASISQGSGNTIYF.

The chain joins TRBV13 to TRBJ2-6; 8 bases match TRBD2. This CDR3 has 16 amino acids. Germline CDR1 reads PRHDT; CDR2 reads FYEKMQ (reference sequence). The J segment lost 2 bases and the V segment lost 4 bases, leaving 4 bases of the junction unmatched. CDR3 in amino acids: CASSSLGGAGANVLTF. The DNA of the CDR3 is TGTGCCAGCAGCTCCCTCGGGGGGGCTGGGGCCAACGTCCTGACTTTC.

V and J are TRBV9 and TRBJ1-3; 8 nucleotides align to TRBD1. The V gene end was trimmed by 7 bases and the J gene end by 2 bases; junction bases not matched to a gene: 5. This CDR3 is built from 14 residues. Germline loops: CDR1 SGDLS, CDR2 YYNGEE. The CDR3 DNA is TGTGCCAGCTCTGCGACAGGGGCTGGAAACACCATATATTTT. Translated: CASSATGAGNTIYF. The full variable domain, its missing parts supplied by reference TRBV9 and TRBJ1-3, is DSGVTQTPKHLITATGQRVTLRCSPRSGDLSVYWYQQSLDQGLQFLIQYYNGEERAKGNILERFSAQQFPDLHSELNLSSLELGDSALYFCASSATGAGNTIYFGEGSWLTVV.

The rearrangement joins TRBV9 to TRBJ2-5; perhaps D is TRBD1 or TRBD2 (5 bases each). Germline V gene sequence: CDR1 SGDLS, CDR2 YYNGEE. This CDR3 has 15 amino acids. V was trimmed by 4 bases and J by 1 base, leaving 14 bases between them. The CDR3 sequence is CASSSSWGTQETQYF. DNA of the CDR3: TGTGCCAGCAGCAGCAGTTGGGGGACCCAAGAGACCCAGTACTTC.

V is TRBV24-1 and J is TRBJ2-2, with 7 bases identical to TRBD1. Germline V CDR1 and CDR2: KGHDR, SFDVKD. J was trimmed by 10 bases and V by 1 base; bases with no gene match: 2. CDR3 length equals 13 residues. This CDR3 reads CATSDFGTEELFF. The CDR3 nucleotides are TGTGCCACCAGTGATTTCGGGACAGAGGAGCTGTTTTTT.

The rearrangement joins TRBV11-2 to TRBJ1-1; a possible D gene is TRBD1 (5 bases). This CDR3 has 14 amino acids. Germline CDR1 reads SGHAT; CDR2 reads FQNNGV. Trimming took 2 bases from V and 2 from J, leaving 9 bases between them. The CDR3 bases are TGTGCCAGCAGCTTACTAGGGGCCAACACTGAAGCTTTCTTT. Translating gives CASSLLGANTEAFF.

The chain joins TRBV28 to TRBJ2-7; D may be TRBD1 (6 bases). Trimming took 5 bases from V and 2 from J, leaving 16 bases between them. There are 15 residues in the CDR3. Germline V gene data show CDR1 as MDHEN and CDR2 as SYDVKM. The CDR3, as DNA: TGTGCCAGCAGTGAAGAGGGGGTGTGGACCTACGAGCAGTACTTC. It is translated as CASSEEGVWTYEQYF. The full variable domain, in which reference TRBV28 and TRBJ2-7 provide the parts outside the CDR3, is DVKVTQSSRYLVKRTGEKVFLECVQDMDHENMFWYRQDPGLGLRLIYFSYDVKMKEKGDIPEGYSVSREKKERFSLILESASTNQTSMYLCASSEEGVWTYEQYFGPGTRLTVT.

This chain connects TRBV9 to TRBJ2-5; 8 nucleotides agree with TRBD2. The CDR3 is 18 residues long. V trimming: 0 bases; J trimming: 1 base; junction bases outside the gene matches: 11. The germline CDR1 and CDR2 sequences are SGDLS and YYNGEE. DNA of the CDR3: TGTGCCAGCAGCGTAGCCTTGGCGGGAGGTCTTTCCCAAGAGACCCAGTACTTC. Its translation: CASSVALAGGLSQETQYF.

This sequence joins TRBV29-1 and TRBJ2-5, with 8 nucleotides matching TRBD1. The J segment lost 5 bases and the V segment lost 6 bases, leaving 5 bases of the junction unmatched. This CDR3 spans 12 amino acids. Germline assignment: CDR1 SQVTM and CDR2 ANQGSEA. CDR3 coding DNA: TGCAGCGTGGACAGGGTTGGGGAGACCCAGTACTTC. Translation gives CSVDRVGETQYF. Full variable domain (outside the CDR3, taken from reference TRBV29-1 and TRBJ2-5): SAVISQKPSRDICQRGTSLTIQCQVDSQVTMMFWYRQQPGQSLTLIATANQGSEATYESGFVIDKFPISRPNLTFSTLTVSNMSPEDSSIYLCSVDRVGETQYFGPGTRLLVL.

This sequence joins TRBV20-1 and TRBJ2-1; 7 bases agree with TRBD1. This CDR3 is 15 amino acids long. J lost 8 bases, V lost 3 bases, and 13 bases had no gene match. Germline CDR1 reads DFQATT; CDR2 reads SNEGSKA (reference sequence). The CDR3 nucleotides read TGCAGTGCTAGCCACGAGACAGGGCTGTGGGATGAGCAGTTCTTC. This translates into CSASHETGLWDEQFF.

The rearrangement joins TRBV25-1 to TRBJ2-2, with 8 nucleotides matching TRBD1. CDR1 and CDR2 (germline): MGHDK, SYGVNS. The CDR3 is 16 residues long. Trimming removed 1 base from V and 4 bases from J; junction bases left unmatched: 5. In DNA, the CDR3 is TGTGCCAGCAGTGAATCCAGGGGGCATTTCACCGGGGAGCTGTTTTTT. It specifies CASSESRGHFTGELFF.

The chain joins TRBV9 to TRBJ2-1; D might be TRBD2 (5 bases). Germline CDR1 and CDR2: SGDLS and YYNGEE. Trimming removed 4 bases at V and 5 bases at J, with 16 bases between. There are 15 residues in the CDR3. DNA of the CDR3: TGTGCCAGCAGCCGAGGGTCTAGAATTAACAATGAGCAGTTCTTC. Translated: CASSRGSRINNEQFF.

This chain connects TRBV3-1 to TRBJ2-7; 7 bases are a match to TRBD2. Germline loops: CDR1 LGHDT, CDR2 YNNKEL (reference sequence). Trimming removed 4 bases from V and 6 bases from J; junction bases left unmatched: 12. This CDR3 region has 15 residues. DNA of the CDR3: TGTGCCAGCAGCCCCCCGGGACTATCCCTCGCCGAGCAGTACTTC. Translation gives CASSPPGLSLAEQYF.

This clonotype appeared once. J is TRBJ2-3 and V is TRBV4-2, with unresolved D. Germline loops: CDR1 LGHNA, CDR2 YNFKEQ. This CDR3 spans 12 amino acids. V lost 3 bases and J lost 5, with 6 bases in between. The CDR3 protein is CASSQEGDTQYF. In DNA, the CDR3 is TGTGCCAGCAGCCAGGAAGGAGATACGCAGTATTTT.

The V and J genes are TRBV4-1 and TRBJ2-7; the match to TRBD1 covers 8 bases. Per the germline V gene, CDR1 is MGHRA and CDR2 is YSYEKL. V lost 2 bases and J lost 3; bases outside the gene matches: 6. The CDR3 loop spans 15 amino acids. The CDR3 here is CASSQPDRVDYEQYF. The CDR3 DNA sequence: TGCGCCAGCAGCCAACCGGACAGGGTCGACTACGAGCAGTACTTC.

J is TRBJ1-1 and V is TRBV27; D gene ambiguous. Trimming took 6 bases from V and 1 from J, leaving 12 bases between them. CDR1 MNHEY and CDR2 SMNVEV come from the germline V gene (reference sequence). CDR3 length: 14 amino acids. DNA of the CDR3: TGTGCCAGCAGGGTGGTTAGGGAGAACACTGAAGCTTTCTTT. This encodes CASRVVRENTEAFF.

The rearrangement links TRBV12-3 or TRBV12-4 to TRBJ1-2; 8 bases match TRBD1. The CDR3 sequence is 14 residues long. With V trimmed by 3 bases and J by 4 bases, 4 bases remained unmatched. This CDR3 reads CASSFGGTGYGYTF. The CDR3 nucleotides are TGTGCCAGCAGTTTTGGAGGGACAGGCTATGGCTACACCTTC.

This clonotype showed up just once. The CDR3: CASSLGGPDHGYTF. As DNA, the CDR3 is TGTGCCAGCAGCTTGGGAGGACCCGACCATGGCTACACCTTC. The chain joins TRBV5-6 to TRBJ1-2; D gene ambiguous. V lost 0 bases and J 6 bases, leaving 12 bases between the germline ends. CDR3 length equals 14 residues. Looked up from germline, CDR1 is SGHDT and CDR2 is YYEEEE.

The gene calls are TRBV7-9 and TRBJ2-6; D ambiguous. This CDR3 is built from 12 residues. The V end was cut by 5 bases, the J end by 6 bases, with 5 bases between. The germline V gene encodes CDR1 SEHNR and CDR2 FQNEAQ (reference sequence). CDR3 in DNA: TGTGCCAGCAGCCCTGAGGCCAACGTCCTGACTTTC. This translates into CASSPEANVLTF.

The genes are TRBV18 and TRBJ2-7; D may be TRBD1 (5 bases). Deletions cut 2 bases from V and 7 bases from J, with 9 bases between. Germline V gene lookup returns CDR1 KGHSH and CDR2 LQKENI. The CDR3 consists of 12 residues. The CDR3 loop is CASSPSDREQYF. DNA of the CDR3: TGTGCCAGCTCACCATCCGACAGAGAGCAGTACTTC.

This clonotype was found once. The chain joins TRBV4-1 to TRBJ2-7; no reliable D call. CDR1 MGHRA and CDR2 YSYEKL come from the germline V gene. The CDR3 has 14 residues. Trimming stripped 0 bases from V and 6 bases from J, with 12 bases between. The DNA for the CDR3 is TGCGCCAGCAGCCAAGATAGTGGAGTTCTCGAGCAGTACTTC. It codes for CASSQDSGVLEQYF.

This clonotype was detected only once. The chain combines TRBV30 with TRBJ2-1; no firm D call. In germline, CDR1 is GTSNPN, CDR2 SVGIG (reference sequence). The CDR3 extends over 19 amino acids. The V end lost 2 bases, the J end lost 0 bases, and 23 bases lay between the germline ends. For the CDR3, the DNA is TGTGCCTGGAGTTTCTTGGAGACACTTCCCTCCGGCTCCTACAATGAGCAGTTCTTC. Translated, it gives CAWSFLETLPSGSYNEQFF.

The rearrangement joins TRBV20-1 to TRBJ1-2; no clear D gene. The germline V gene encodes CDR1 DFQATT and CDR2 SNEGSKA (reference sequence). With 5 bases removed from V and 3 bases from J, the gap between germline ends came to 10 bases. This CDR3 comprises 12 residues. CDR3 loop: CSAGVKYYGYTF. The CDR3 bases are TGCAGTGCTGGGGTTAAGTACTATGGCTACACCTTC.

This clonotype has only one observation. This chain uses TRBV18 with TRBJ2-7; 8 bases agree with TRBD2. The CDR3 is made up of 15 amino acids. Germline lookup yields CDR1 KGHSH and CDR2 LQKENI. Trimming removed 6 bases from V and 0 bases from J; junction bases left unmatched: 7. The CDR3 spells CASSVSGESSYEQYF. CDR3 in DNA: TGTGCCAGCTCGGTTAGCGGGGAAAGCTCCTACGAGCAGTACTTC. The full variable domain, completed using reference TRBV18 and TRBJ2-7, is NAGVMQNPRHLVRRRGQEARLRCSPMKGHSHVYWYRQLPEEGLKFMVYLQKENIIDESGMPKERFSAEFPKEGPSILRIQQVVRGDSAAYFCASSVSGESSYEQYFGPGTRLTVT.